This TCR beta chain came from a study of blood T cell repertoires in COVID-19. Some clones are missing from TCRdb's copy, which holds only in-frame ones; the method was immunoSEQ multiplex PCR. The sample yields some 55,000 clones, roughly 86% seen once. Unmatched junction bases numbered 3, after V lost 0 bases and J lost 5 bases. CDR1 GTSNPN and CDR2 SVGIG come from the germline V gene (reference sequence). This CDR3 is 14 amino acids long. The chain recombines TRBV30 with TRBJ1-4; 7 nucleotides line up with TRBD1. The sequence came from a man in his 60s with acute or convalescent COVID-19. The sequencing sample was made of peripheral blood. This CDR3 is CAWSVGTENEKLFF. CDR3 nucleotide sequence: TGTGCCTGGAGTGTCGGGACAGAGAATGAAAAACTGTTTTTT.